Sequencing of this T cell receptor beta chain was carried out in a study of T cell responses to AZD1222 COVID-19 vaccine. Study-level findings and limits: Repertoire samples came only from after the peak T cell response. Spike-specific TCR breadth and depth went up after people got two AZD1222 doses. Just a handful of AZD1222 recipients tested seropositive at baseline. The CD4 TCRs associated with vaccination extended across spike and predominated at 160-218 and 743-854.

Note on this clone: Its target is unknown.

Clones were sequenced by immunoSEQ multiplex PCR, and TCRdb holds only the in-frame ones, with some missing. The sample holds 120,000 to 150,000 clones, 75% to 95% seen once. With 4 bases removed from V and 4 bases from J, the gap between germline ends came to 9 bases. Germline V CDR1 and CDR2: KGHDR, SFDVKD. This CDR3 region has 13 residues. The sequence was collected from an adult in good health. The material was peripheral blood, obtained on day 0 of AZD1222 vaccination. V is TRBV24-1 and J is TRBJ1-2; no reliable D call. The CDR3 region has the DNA TGTGCCACCAGTGACCCTCACGTCTATGGCTACACCTTC. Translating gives CATSDPHVYGYTF.